A selection of T cell receptor beta chains follows, all from one sample in a study of CD8 T cells in Susac syndrome. Using its own MiXCR run on the immunoSEQ multiplex PCR reads, TCRdb lists one record per CDR3 protein. Here the sample spans about 210,000 distinct CDR3 sequences, roughly 96% being singletons. The sequencing input was CD4+ T cells from PBMCs. All receptors come from a human donor with multiple sclerosis. The CDR3 runs from the conserved cysteine through the conserved F or W. The order of the fields is CDR3 length, D gene, clone size, V gene, J gene, CDR3 protein, CDR3 DNA. A D gene is named only where the DNA matches it firmly. Size values are once, few and many counts, or a class for expanded clones, and some rows have none.

cdr3_length: 15
d_call: -
clone_size: -
v_call: TRBV7-2
j_call: TRBJ1-2
cdr3_aa: CASSLAGPRNYGYTF
cdr3_nt: TGTGCCAGCAGCTTAGCGGGACCCCGGAACTATGGCTACACCTTC

cdr3_length: 12
d_call: TRBD2
clone_size: -
v_call: TRBV30
j_call: TRBJ2-1
cdr3_aa: CAWRTSGGEQFF
cdr3_nt: TGTGCCTGGCGGACTAGCGGTGGTGAGCAGTTCTTC

cdr3_length: 15
d_call: -
clone_size: -
v_call: TRBV15
j_call: TRBJ2-3
cdr3_aa: CATSRAGTSTDTQYF
cdr3_nt: TGTGCCACCAGCAGAGCCGGCACTAGCACAGATACGCAGTATTTT

cdr3_length: 15
d_call: TRBD1
clone_size: once
v_call: TRBV18
j_call: TRBJ1-1
cdr3_aa: CASSPPGQNRGIAFF
cdr3_nt: TGTGCCAGCTCACCACCGGGTCAGAACAGGGGAATAGCTTTCTTT

cdr3_length: 13
d_call: -
clone_size: -
v_call: TRBV29-1
j_call: TRBJ2-5
cdr3_aa: CSVEDPAGETQYF
cdr3_nt: TGCAGCGTTGAAGATCCAGCAGGGGAGACCCAGTACTTC

cdr3_length: 17
d_call: TRBD2
clone_size: -
v_call: TRBV15
j_call: TRBJ2-1
cdr3_aa: CATSSWSSGGAVNEQFF
cdr3_nt: TGTGCCACCAGCAGCTGGAGTAGCGGGGGGGCCGTCAATGAGCAGTTCTTC

cdr3_length: 15
d_call: -
clone_size: -
v_call: TRBV3-1
j_call: TRBJ1-5
cdr3_aa: CASSQEGTANQPQHF
cdr3_nt: TGTGCCAGCAGCCAAGAGGGGACGGCGAATCAGCCCCAGCATTTT

cdr3_length: 17
d_call: TRBD2
clone_size: -
v_call: TRBV20-1
j_call: TRBJ2-1
cdr3_aa: CSANGVWGTSGYNEQFF
cdr3_nt: TGCAGTGCAAACGGGGTGTGGGGGACTAGCGGATACAATGAGCAGTTCTTC

cdr3_length: 13
d_call: -
clone_size: -
v_call: TRBV2
j_call: TRBJ1-5
cdr3_aa: CASSEMGPQPQHF
cdr3_nt: TGTGCCAGCAGTGAAATGGGACCTCAGCCCCAGCATTTT

cdr3_length: 11
d_call: -
clone_size: -
v_call: TRBV23-1
j_call: TRBJ1-4
cdr3_aa: CARATNEKLFF
cdr3_nt: TGCGCCAGGGCAACTAATGAAAAACTGTTTTTT

cdr3_length: 16
d_call: TRBD2
clone_size: once
v_call: TRBV20-1
j_call: TRBJ2-1
cdr3_aa: CSARGGSLSSYNEQFF
cdr3_nt: TGCAGTGCCCGGGGGGGGTCCCTAAGCTCCTACAATGAGCAGTTCTTC

cdr3_length: 14
d_call: -
clone_size: -
v_call: TRBV4-2
j_call: TRBJ2-3
cdr3_aa: CASSRGTSPDTQYF
cdr3_nt: TGTGCCAGCAGCCGAGGGACTTCCCCAGATACGCAGTATTTT

cdr3_length: 15
d_call: TRBD2
clone_size: -
v_call: TRBV7-6
j_call: TRBJ2-3
cdr3_aa: CASSLAGGDADTQYF
cdr3_nt: TGTGCCAGCAGCTTAGCGGGAGGGGACGCAGATACGCAGTATTTT

cdr3_length: 12
d_call: -
clone_size: once
v_call: TRBV2
j_call: TRBJ2-3
cdr3_aa: CASHSRTNTQYF
cdr3_nt: TGTGCCAGCCACTCCCGGACAAATACGCAGTATTTT

cdr3_length: 15
d_call: -
clone_size: -
v_call: TRBV20-1
j_call: TRBJ1-1
cdr3_aa: CSARDPTRGDTEAFF
cdr3_nt: TGCAGTGCTAGAGACCCGACCAGGGGTGACACTGAAGCTTTCTTT

cdr3_length: 14
d_call: TRBD1
clone_size: -
v_call: TRBV12-3/TRBV12-4
j_call: TRBJ2-7
cdr3_aa: CASSTPGQGREQYF
cdr3_nt: TGTGCCAGCAGTACGCCGGGACAGGGGAGGGAGCAGTACTTC

cdr3_length: 12
d_call: -
clone_size: -
v_call: TRBV20-1
j_call: TRBJ1-1
cdr3_aa: CSAARLNTEAFF
cdr3_nt: TGCAGTGCCGCCCGCTTGAACACTGAAGCTTTCTTT

cdr3_length: 14
d_call: TRBD2
clone_size: -
v_call: TRBV20-1
j_call: TRBJ2-7
cdr3_aa: CSASTRGEAYEQYF
cdr3_nt: TGCAGTGCAAGCACTCGGGGGGAAGCCTACGAGCAGTACTTC

cdr3_length: 16
d_call: -
clone_size: -
v_call: TRBV14
j_call: TRBJ1-3
cdr3_aa: CASSRQTPVAGNTIYF
cdr3_nt: TGTGCCAGCAGCCGCCAGACCCCCGTGGCTGGAAACACCATATATTTT

cdr3_length: 15
d_call: -
clone_size: -
v_call: TRBV5-1
j_call: TRBJ2-3
cdr3_aa: CASQQGWGDTDTQYF
cdr3_nt: TGCGCCAGCCAACAGGGCTGGGGAGACACAGATACGCAGTATTTT

cdr3_length: 16
d_call: TRBD1
clone_size: -
v_call: TRBV13
j_call: TRBJ1-1
cdr3_aa: CASSLAQGARYTEAFF
cdr3_nt: TGTGCCAGCAGCTTAGCTCAGGGGGCGCGGTACACTGAAGCTTTCTTT

cdr3_length: 9
d_call: -
clone_size: few
v_call: TRBV23-1
j_call: TRBJ1-2
cdr3_aa: CASSQGYTF
cdr3_nt: TGCGCCAGCAGTCAGGGCTACACCTTC

cdr3_length: 15
d_call: -
clone_size: -
v_call: TRBV29-1
j_call: TRBJ2-1
cdr3_aa: CSVVPRSGSYNEQFF
cdr3_nt: TGCAGCGTTGTCCCCCGCTCAGGCTCCTACAATGAGCAGTTCTTC

cdr3_length: 14
d_call: -
clone_size: -
v_call: TRBV20-1
j_call: TRBJ2-4
cdr3_aa: CSADTGIAKNIQYF
cdr3_nt: TGCAGTGCTGATACAGGGATAGCCAAAAACATTCAGTACTTC

cdr3_length: 17
d_call: -
clone_size: -
v_call: TRBV6-2/TRBV6-3
j_call: TRBJ2-3
cdr3_aa: CASTRSRAEVVTDTQYF
cdr3_nt: TGTGCCAGCACTCGATCGAGGGCAGAAGTAGTCACAGATACGCAGTATTTT

cdr3_length: 13
d_call: -
clone_size: -
v_call: TRBV30
j_call: TRBJ1-5
cdr3_aa: CAWSAMREQPQHF
cdr3_nt: TGTGCCTGGAGTGCGATGAGAGAGCAGCCCCAGCATTTT

cdr3_length: 15
d_call: TRBD2
clone_size: -
v_call: TRBV20-1
j_call: TRBJ2-5
cdr3_aa: CSARTSGSFRETQYF
cdr3_nt: TGCAGTGCTAGGACTAGCGGGAGCTTTCGAGAGACCCAGTACTTC

cdr3_length: 15
d_call: -
clone_size: -
v_call: TRBV5-1
j_call: TRBJ1-1
cdr3_aa: CASSLGSAMNTEAFF
cdr3_nt: TGCGCCAGCAGCTTGGGGTCAGCGATGAACACTGAAGCTTTCTTT

cdr3_length: 14
d_call: TRBD2
clone_size: -
v_call: TRBV20-1
j_call: TRBJ2-3
cdr3_aa: CSAEPSGKADTQYF
cdr3_nt: TGCAGTGCTGAACCTAGCGGGAAGGCGGATACGCAGTATTTT

cdr3_length: 12
d_call: -
clone_size: -
v_call: TRBV29-1
j_call: TRBJ2-1
cdr3_aa: CSVQAVAYEQFF
cdr3_nt: TGCAGCGTACAGGCGGTAGCCTATGAGCAGTTCTTC

cdr3_length: 16
d_call: TRBD2
clone_size: -
v_call: TRBV20-1
j_call: TRBJ2-3
cdr3_aa: CSARESGGWGTDTQYF
cdr3_nt: TGCAGTGCCCGAGAGAGCGGGGGGTGGGGCACAGATACGCAGTATTTT

cdr3_length: 13
d_call: -
clone_size: -
v_call: TRBV20-1
j_call: TRBJ2-5
cdr3_aa: CSASVARRETQYF
cdr3_nt: TGCAGTGCTTCGGTAGCGAGGAGAGAGACCCAGTACTTC

cdr3_length: 15
d_call: TRBD1
clone_size: once
v_call: TRBV5-1
j_call: TRBJ1-2
cdr3_aa: CASSLGTGGGNGYTF
cdr3_nt: TGCGCCAGCAGCCTCGGGACAGGGGGCGGAAATGGCTACACCTTC

cdr3_length: 12
d_call: -
clone_size: once
v_call: TRBV2
j_call: TRBJ2-7
cdr3_aa: CASSGPMGRRDF
cdr3_nt: TGTGCCAGCAGTGGGCCGATGGGCAGGAGAGACTTC

cdr3_length: 14
d_call: TRBD2
clone_size: -
v_call: TRBV20-1
j_call: TRBJ2-7
cdr3_aa: CSAREGSGSYEQYF
cdr3_nt: TGCAGTGCTAGAGAAGGTAGCGGGAGCTACGAGCAGTACTTC

cdr3_length: 12
d_call: -
clone_size: -
v_call: TRBV13
j_call: TRBJ2-1
cdr3_aa: CASSLASYEQFF
cdr3_nt: TGTGCCAGCAGCTTAGCTAGCTATGAGCAGTTCTTC

cdr3_length: 17
d_call: TRBD2
clone_size: -
v_call: TRBV5-1
j_call: TRBJ2-5
cdr3_aa: CASSSGLAGGVQETQYF
cdr3_nt: TGCGCCAGCAGCTCCGGACTAGCGGGAGGGGTACAAGAGACCCAGTACTTC

cdr3_length: 14
d_call: -
clone_size: once
v_call: TRBV30
j_call: TRBJ1-5
cdr3_aa: CAWSVRLKHQPQHF
cdr3_nt: TGTGCCTGGAGTGTCCGACTTAAACATCAGCCCCAGCATTTT

cdr3_length: 20
d_call: -
clone_size: -
v_call: TRBV12-5
j_call: TRBJ2-3
cdr3_aa: CASGLVHRGLRIVSTDTQYF
cdr3_nt: TGTGCTAGTGGTTTGGTACACCGGGGGCTGAGAATTGTTAGCACAGATACGCAGTATTTT

cdr3_length: 14
d_call: -
clone_size: -
v_call: TRBV5-1
j_call: TRBJ2-3
cdr3_aa: CASSLVFVTDTQYF
cdr3_nt: TGCGCCAGCAGCTTGGTTTTTGTAACAGATACGCAGTATTTT

cdr3_length: 13
d_call: TRBD1
clone_size: -
v_call: TRBV28
j_call: TRBJ1-5
cdr3_aa: CASSSTRDRERHF
cdr3_nt: TGTGCCAGCAGTTCGACCCGGGACAGGGAGAGACATTTT

cdr3_length: 13
d_call: -
clone_size: -
v_call: TRBV18
j_call: TRBJ2-5
cdr3_aa: CASSHYRQETQYF
cdr3_nt: TGTGCCAGCTCACACTATCGTCAAGAGACCCAGTACTTC

cdr3_length: 14
d_call: TRBD1
clone_size: -
v_call: TRBV27
j_call: TRBJ1-6
cdr3_aa: CASIRTGGGSPLHF
cdr3_nt: TGTGCCAGCATCAGGACAGGGGGCGGTTCACCCCTCCACTTT

cdr3_length: 11
d_call: -
clone_size: -
v_call: TRBV28
j_call: TRBJ1-1
cdr3_aa: CAITGRAEAFF
cdr3_nt: TGTGCCATTACGGGGCGGGCTGAAGCTTTCTTT

cdr3_length: 16
d_call: TRBD2
clone_size: -
v_call: TRBV28
j_call: TRBJ2-3
cdr3_aa: CASSSPASGSTDTQYF
cdr3_nt: TGTGCCAGCAGTTCCCCGGCTAGCGGGAGCACAGATACGCAGTATTTT

cdr3_length: 16
d_call: -
clone_size: -
v_call: TRBV20-1
j_call: TRBJ2-5
cdr3_aa: CSARDGATTNVETQYF
cdr3_nt: TGCAGTGCTAGAGATGGGGCAACGACTAATGTAGAGACCCAGTACTTC

cdr3_length: 12
d_call: TRBD2
clone_size: -
v_call: TRBV12-3/TRBV12-4
j_call: TRBJ2-7
cdr3_aa: CASSLIPGGQYF
cdr3_nt: TGTGCCAGCAGTTTAATTCCGGGGGGGCAGTACTTC

cdr3_length: 14
d_call: -
clone_size: once
v_call: TRBV7-9
j_call: TRBJ2-7
cdr3_aa: CASSLPSSPGEQYF
cdr3_nt: TGTGCCAGCAGCTTACCATCCTCCCCGGGCGAGCAGTACTTC

cdr3_length: 15
d_call: TRBD1
clone_size: -
v_call: TRBV30
j_call: TRBJ1-4
cdr3_aa: CAWGADRGFMEKLFF
cdr3_nt: TGTGCCTGGGGCGCCGACAGGGGCTTTATGGAAAAACTGTTTTTT

cdr3_length: 13
d_call: TRBD1
clone_size: -
v_call: TRBV5-1
j_call: TRBJ2-5
cdr3_aa: CASSATGQETQYF
cdr3_nt: TGCGCCAGCAGCGCGACAGGGCAAGAGACCCAGTACTTC

cdr3_length: 14
d_call: -
clone_size: -
v_call: TRBV25-1
j_call: TRBJ2-7
cdr3_aa: CASSGSPQGHEQYF
cdr3_nt: TGTGCCAGCAGTGGATCCCCCCAGGGGCACGAGCAGTACTTC

cdr3_length: 12
d_call: -
clone_size: -
v_call: TRBV30
j_call: TRBJ1-1
cdr3_aa: CAWSGTHDEAFF
cdr3_nt: TGTGCCTGGAGTGGAACCCATGATGAAGCTTTCTTT

cdr3_length: 15
d_call: -
clone_size: -
v_call: TRBV4-2
j_call: TRBJ1-2
cdr3_aa: CASSHPGEANYGYTF
cdr3_nt: TGTGCCAGCAGCCACCCCGGAGAAGCTAACTATGGCTACACCTTC

cdr3_length: 10
d_call: TRBD1
clone_size: -
v_call: TRBV29-1
j_call: TRBJ1-1
cdr3_aa: CSVWTGEAFF
cdr3_nt: TGCAGCGTATGGACAGGGGAAGCTTTCTTT

cdr3_length: 14
d_call: -
clone_size: -
v_call: TRBV2
j_call: TRBJ1-5
cdr3_aa: CASSVQGINQPQHF
cdr3_nt: TGTGCCAGCAGTGTTCAGGGAATTAATCAGCCCCAGCATTTT